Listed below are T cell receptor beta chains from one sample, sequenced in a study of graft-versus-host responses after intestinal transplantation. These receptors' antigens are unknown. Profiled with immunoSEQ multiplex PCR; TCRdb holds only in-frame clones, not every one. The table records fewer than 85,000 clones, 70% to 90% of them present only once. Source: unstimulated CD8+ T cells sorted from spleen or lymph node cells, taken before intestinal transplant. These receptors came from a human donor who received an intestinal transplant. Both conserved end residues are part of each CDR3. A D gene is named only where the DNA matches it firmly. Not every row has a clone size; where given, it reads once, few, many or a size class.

DNA: TGTGCCAGCAGTTCGGGCTACGAGCAGTACTTC
CDR3: CASSSGYEQYF
V: TRBV27
D: .
size: .
J: TRBJ2-7

DNA: TGTGCCAGCAGCTTGTGGGGGGGGGACAATGAGCAGTTCTTC
CDR3: CASSLWGGDNEQFF
V: TRBV5-4
D: TRBD2
size: .
J: TRBJ2-1

DNA: TGTGCCAGCAGTAAAATCCGGGACATCAACTATAATTCACCCCTCCACTTT
CDR3: CASSKIRDINYNSPLHF
V: TRBV28
D: .
size: .
J: TRBJ1-6

DNA: TGTGCCAGCATCGGGTACACCTACGAGCAGTACTTC
CDR3: CASIGYTYEQYF
V: TRBV6-6
D: .
size: .
J: TRBJ2-7

DNA: TGTGCCAGCAGCTTCGGGACAGGCAACGAGCAGTACTTC
CDR3: CASSFGTGNEQYF
V: TRBV11-3
D: TRBD1
size: .
J: TRBJ2-7

DNA: TGTGCCCTTTTCCCGCCCGCGCCATATTGTGACCAGTACTTC
CDR3: CALFPPAPYCDQYF
V: TRBV7-3
D: .
size: .
J: TRBJ2-5

DNA: TGTGCCAGCAGTGAAGCGCCGACGGAGAATCAGCCCCAGCATTTT
CDR3: CASSEAPTENQPQHF
V: TRBV6-1
D: .
size: once
J: TRBJ1-5

DNA: TGTGCCAGCAGCCAGCTCGACGGGGGATGGTCCTACGAGCAGTACTTC
CDR3: CASSQLDGGWSYEQYF
V: TRBV27
D: .
size: .
J: TRBJ2-7

DNA: TGTGCCAGCAGCCCCGGCAGACAGGGCTTTAATGAAAAACTGTTTTTT
CDR3: CASSPGRQGFNEKLFF
V: TRBV2
D: TRBD1
size: .
J: TRBJ1-4

DNA: TGTGCCAGCAGTTTAACAGGGGACGAGCAGTACTTC
CDR3: CASSLTGDEQYF
V: TRBV6-5
D: TRBD1
size: .
J: TRBJ2-7

DNA: TGCGCCAGCAGCTGGGACAGCCCCTACGAGCAGTACTTC
CDR3: CASSWDSPYEQYF
V: TRBV5-1
D: TRBD1
size: .
J: TRBJ2-7

DNA: TGTGCCAGCAGTTACATAGACGGGAGAGCGGATACGCAGTATTTT
CDR3: CASSYIDGRADTQYF
V: TRBV6-6
D: .
size: few
J: TRBJ2-3

DNA: TGTGCCATCCATATACCCGGGGGTCTAGCGAGAGGGCCGGGTAACACCGGGGAGCTGTTTTTT
CDR3: CAIHIPGGLARGPGNTGELFF
V: TRBV2
D: .
size: once
J: TRBJ2-2

DNA: TGTGCCAGCCACCGGGGGGAGACCACTGAAGCTTTCTTT
CDR3: CASHRGETTEAFF
V: TRBV28
D: .
size: .
J: TRBJ1-1

DNA: TGCGCCAGCAGCCAGGACAGGGTAGTGGGCACAGATACGCAGTATTTT
CDR3: CASSQDRVVGTDTQYF
V: TRBV4-1
D: TRBD1
size: few
J: TRBJ2-3

DNA: TGCGCCAGCAGCTTGCAAGCGGGAGTATCAGATACGCAGTATTTT
CDR3: CASSLQAGVSDTQYF
V: TRBV5-1
D: TRBD2
size: .
J: TRBJ2-3

DNA: TGTGCCAGCAGTGAATGGGCTAGCGGGGGGACAGATACGCAGTATTTT
CDR3: CASSEWASGGTDTQYF
V: TRBV27
D: TRBD2
size: .
J: TRBJ2-3

DNA: TGTGCCAGCAGTTTTACGGGCACCGGGGAGCTGTTTTTT
CDR3: CASSFTGTGELFF
V: TRBV27
D: .
size: .
J: TRBJ2-2

DNA: TGTGCCAGCAGCCTGGGGACTAGCGGGAGTCGGGCCGGGGAGCTGTTTTTT
CDR3: CASSLGTSGSRAGELFF
V: TRBV7-6
D: TRBD2
size: .
J: TRBJ2-2

DNA: TGTGCCAGCAGTGCTGACAGTACTGGGGCCAACGTCCTGACTTTC
CDR3: CASSADSTGANVLTF
V: TRBV6-1
D: .
size: .
J: TRBJ2-6

DNA: TGTGCCAGCAGCTGGGGGGAGGGTTGGCCCGAGCAGTACTTC
CDR3: CASSWGEGWPEQYF
V: TRBV5-6
D: TRBD2
size: few
J: TRBJ2-7

DNA: TGTGCCAGCAGCTTTACTAGCGGGAGAGGGGAGACCCAGTACTTC
CDR3: CASSFTSGRGETQYF
V: TRBV27
D: TRBD2
size: .
J: TRBJ2-5

DNA: TGCGCCAGCAGCTTGGCGTCGGGGTTCCAAGAGACCCAGTACTTC
CDR3: CASSLASGFQETQYF
V: TRBV5-1
D: .
size: .
J: TRBJ2-5

DNA: TGTGCCAGCAGTTTTAGTGGACAGGGAGGCGAGCAGTACTTC
CDR3: CASSFSGQGGEQYF
V: TRBV28
D: TRBD1
size: .
J: TRBJ2-7

DNA: TGTGCCAGCAGTGCCCTCTTTGGACTAGCGGGAGTAGAGACCCAGTACTTC
CDR3: CASSALFGLAGVETQYF
V: TRBV28
D: TRBD2
size: .
J: TRBJ2-5

DNA: TGTGCCAGCAGTTTCGATTGGACAGAGAACACCGGGGAGCTGTTTTTT
CDR3: CASSFDWTENTGELFF
V: TRBV28
D: .
size: .
J: TRBJ2-2

DNA: TGCGCCAGCAGCAATTCAGGGGTTGAGCAGTACTTC
CDR3: CASSNSGVEQYF
V: TRBV10-2
D: .
size: .
J: TRBJ2-7

DNA: TGTGCCAGCCTGCTCCGGTCTCGGAACACTGAAGCTTTCTTT
CDR3: CASLLRSRNTEAFF
V: TRBV14
D: .
size: .
J: TRBJ1-1

DNA: TGTGCCAGTAGCATCGGAGGGTCTGAAGCTTTCTTT
CDR3: CASSIGGSEAFF
V: TRBV19
D: .
size: .
J: TRBJ1-1

DNA: TGTGCCAGCAGTCCCCTCGGACTAGCGGGATTCTACAATGAGCAGTTCTTC
CDR3: CASSPLGLAGFYNEQFF
V: TRBV28
D: TRBD2
size: .
J: TRBJ2-1

DNA: TGTGCCAGCAGCCATGGGACAGGGCCCAACATTCAGTACTTC
CDR3: CASSHGTGPNIQYF
V: TRBV28
D: TRBD1
size: .
J: TRBJ2-4

DNA: TGCGCCAGCGGCCAGCTAGGTGACCCTACGGAGCTGTTTTTT
CDR3: CASGQLGDPTELFF
V: TRBV4-1
D: .
size: .
J: TRBJ2-2

DNA: TGTGCCAGCAGCTTAAGGGGATCGGGAGCCTCCTACAATGAGCAGTTCTTC
CDR3: CASSLRGSGASYNEQFF
V: TRBV7-9
D: .
size: .
J: TRBJ2-1

DNA: TGTGCCAGCAGTGGGATTAGGATACAGGGGGGCGACGAGCAGTACTTC
CDR3: CASSGIRIQGGDEQYF
V: TRBV6-1
D: TRBD1
size: .
J: TRBJ2-7

DNA: TGCGCCAGCAGCGAGGGGACAGAGGGTTATAATTCACCCCTCCACTTT
CDR3: CASSEGTEGYNSPLHF
V: TRBV4-1
D: TRBD1
size: .
J: TRBJ1-6

DNA: TGCAGCGTAGAGGAGGACAGCGACAACTACGAGCAGTACTTC
CDR3: CSVEEDSDNYEQYF
V: TRBV29-1
D: .
size: .
J: TRBJ2-7

DNA: TGTGCCAGCAGTTTCTCGGACAGATCGGATAATAGCAATCAGCCCCAGCATTTT
CDR3: CASSFSDRSDNSNQPQHF
V: TRBV27
D: .
size: .
J: TRBJ1-5

DNA: TGCGCCAGCAGCCGCTTCGGGGGCTACGAGCAGTACTTC
CDR3: CASSRFGGYEQYF
V: TRBV4-1
D: .
size: .
J: TRBJ2-7

DNA: TGTGCCACCAGCAGAGATGGAGAGGAAGGTGTAGGGGACACCGGGGAGCTGTTTTTT
CDR3: CATSRDGEEGVGDTGELFF
V: TRBV15
D: .
size: .
J: TRBJ2-2

DNA: TGTGCCAGCAGCGGCGGGACAGAACAATTCGGAAACATTCAGTACTTC
CDR3: CASSGGTEQFGNIQYF
V: TRBV28
D: .
size: .
J: TRBJ2-4

DNA: TGTGCCAGCAGCCGGCCGAGGGCACCCGGGAGGTACAATGAGCAGTTCTTC
CDR3: CASSRPRAPGRYNEQFF
V: TRBV27
D: TRBD2
size: .
J: TRBJ2-1

DNA: TGTGCCAGCAGGGGCCGACTAGCGGGGCGGGGAGAGACCCAGTACTTC
CDR3: CASRGRLAGRGETQYF
V: TRBV27
D: TRBD2
size: once
J: TRBJ2-5

DNA: TGTGCCAGCTCACGGGGTTCCTACGAGCAGTACTTC
CDR3: CASSRGSYEQYF
V: TRBV6-1
D: .
size: .
J: TRBJ2-7

DNA: TGTGCCAGCAGTGGAACAGGGGTTAGCGATACGCAGTATTTT
CDR3: CASSGTGVSDTQYF
V: TRBV2
D: TRBD1
size: .
J: TRBJ2-3

DNA: TGTGCCAGCAGCTTAGTCGGACAGGGGTTAACTGAAGCTTTCTTT
CDR3: CASSLVGQGLTEAFF
V: TRBV7-2
D: TRBD1
size: once
J: TRBJ1-1

DNA: TGTGCCAGCAGCCCCGGGACAGGGGACTACGAGCAGTACTTC
CDR3: CASSPGTGDYEQYF
V: TRBV21-1
D: .
size: few
J: TRBJ2-7

DNA: TGTGCCAGTGAACAGGGCTATGGCTACACCTTC
CDR3: CASEQGYGYTF
V: TRBV19
D: .
size: few
J: TRBJ1-2

DNA: TGCGCCAGCAGCCTGAAACAGGGGGTCTACGAGCAGTACTTC
CDR3: CASSLKQGVYEQYF
V: TRBV5-1
D: TRBD1
size: few
J: TRBJ2-7

DNA: TGCAGCGTCTGGACAGGGGAGAACACTGAAGCTTTCTTT
CDR3: CSVWTGENTEAFF
V: TRBV29-1
D: TRBD1
size: .
J: TRBJ1-1

DNA: TGTGCCGTCAGTCAAGGTCCGGGACAGGGAAACAATGAGCAGTTCTTC
CDR3: CAVSQGPGQGNNEQFF
V: TRBV10-3
D: TRBD1
size: .
J: TRBJ2-1

DNA: TGCAGCGTTGTAGCACCAGCGAACACTGAAGCTTTCTTT
CDR3: CSVVAPANTEAFF
V: TRBV29-1
D: .
size: .
J: TRBJ1-1

DNA: TGTGCCAGCAGCCCTAGTCGGCTTTCACCCCTCCACTTT
CDR3: CASSPSRLSPLHF
V: TRBV14
D: .
size: .
J: TRBJ1-6